This T cell receptor beta chain was sequenced during a study of T cell responses to AZD1222 COVID-19 vaccine. The J segment lost 6 bases and the V segment lost 5 bases, leaving 17 bases of the junction unmatched. Germline CDR1 reads SGHTA; CDR2 reads FQGTGA. The CDR3 is 17 amino acids. TCRdb keeps only in-frame clones here, not all; method: immunoSEQ multiplex PCR. The top ten clones hold less than 2% of a sample with about 150,000 clones, roughly 93% of them seen once. The origin of this receptor is an adult who received the AZD1222 COVID-19 vaccine. The source material was peripheral blood, sampled 28 days after the second AZD1222 dose. This chain joins TRBV7-3 and TRBJ1-2, with 8 nucleotides matching TRBD1. The CDR3 DNA reads as TGTGCCAGCAGCCTAAACTTCCGGGACACAGGGGGGGATGGCTACACCTTC. Residues: CASSLNFRDTGGDGYTF.